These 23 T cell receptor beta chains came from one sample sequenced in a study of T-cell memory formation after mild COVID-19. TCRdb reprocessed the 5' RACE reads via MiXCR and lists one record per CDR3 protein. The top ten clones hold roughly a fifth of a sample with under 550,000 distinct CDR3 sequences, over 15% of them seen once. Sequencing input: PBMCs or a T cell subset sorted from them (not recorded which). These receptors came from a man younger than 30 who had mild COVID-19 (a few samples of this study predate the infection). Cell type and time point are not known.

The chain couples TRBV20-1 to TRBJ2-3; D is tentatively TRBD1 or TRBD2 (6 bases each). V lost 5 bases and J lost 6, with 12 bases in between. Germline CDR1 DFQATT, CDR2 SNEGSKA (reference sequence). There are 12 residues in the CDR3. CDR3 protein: CSAGGTPDTQYF. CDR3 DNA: TGCAGTGCTGGAGGGACACCGGATACGCAGTATTTT.

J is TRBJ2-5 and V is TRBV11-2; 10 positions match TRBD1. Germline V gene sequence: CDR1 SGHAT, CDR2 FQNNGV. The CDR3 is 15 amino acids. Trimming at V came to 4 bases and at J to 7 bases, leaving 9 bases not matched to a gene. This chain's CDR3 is CASSSPDRGDVTQYF. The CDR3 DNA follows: TGTGCCAGCAGCTCCCCGGACAGGGGGGATGTGACCCAGTACTTC.

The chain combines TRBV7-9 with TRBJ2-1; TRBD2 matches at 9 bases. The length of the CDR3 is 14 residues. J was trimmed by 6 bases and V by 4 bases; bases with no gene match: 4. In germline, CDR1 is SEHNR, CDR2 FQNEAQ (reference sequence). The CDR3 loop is CASSYPSGVNEQFF. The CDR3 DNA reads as TGTGCCAGCAGCTACCCTAGCGGGGTCAATGAGCAGTTCTTC.

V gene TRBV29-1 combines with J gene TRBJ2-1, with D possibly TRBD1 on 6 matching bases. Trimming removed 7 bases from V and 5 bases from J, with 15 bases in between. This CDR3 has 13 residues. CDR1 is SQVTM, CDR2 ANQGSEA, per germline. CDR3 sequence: CSAVQGPNNEQFF. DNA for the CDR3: TGCAGCGCCGTACAGGGCCCTAACAATGAGCAGTTCTTC.

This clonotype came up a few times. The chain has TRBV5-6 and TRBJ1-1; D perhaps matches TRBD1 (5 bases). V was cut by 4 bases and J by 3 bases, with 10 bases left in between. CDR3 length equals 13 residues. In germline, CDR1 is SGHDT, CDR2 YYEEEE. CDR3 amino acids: CASSLGTHTEAFF. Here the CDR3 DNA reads TGTGCCAGCAGCCTAGGGACTCACACTGAAGCTTTCTTT. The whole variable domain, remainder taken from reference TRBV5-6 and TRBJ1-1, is DAGVTQSPTHLIKTRGQQVTLRCSPKSGHDTVSWYQQALGQGPQFIFQYYEEEERQRGNFPDRFSGHQFPNYSSELNVNALLLGDSALYLCASSLGTHTEAFFGQGTRLTVV.

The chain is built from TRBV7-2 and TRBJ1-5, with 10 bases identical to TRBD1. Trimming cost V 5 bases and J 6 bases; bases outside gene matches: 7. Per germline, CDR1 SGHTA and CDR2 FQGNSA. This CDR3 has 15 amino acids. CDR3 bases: TGTGCCAGCAGCCGGACAGGGGGGAGAAGTCAGCCCCAGCATTTT. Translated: CASSRTGGRSQPQHF.

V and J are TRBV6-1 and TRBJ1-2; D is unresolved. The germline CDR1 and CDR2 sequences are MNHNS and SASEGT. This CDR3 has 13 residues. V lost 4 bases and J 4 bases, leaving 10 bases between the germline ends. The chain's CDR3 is CASSGRVVYGYTF. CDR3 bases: TGTGCCAGCAGTGGGAGGGTAGTCTATGGCTACACCTTC.

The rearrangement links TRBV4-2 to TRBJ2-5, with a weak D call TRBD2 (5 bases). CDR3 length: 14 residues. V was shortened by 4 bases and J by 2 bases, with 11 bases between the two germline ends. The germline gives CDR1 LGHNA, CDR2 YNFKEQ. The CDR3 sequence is CASSRGREQETQYF. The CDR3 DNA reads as TGTGCCAGCAGCCGAGGGCGAGAGCAAGAGACCCAGTACTTC.

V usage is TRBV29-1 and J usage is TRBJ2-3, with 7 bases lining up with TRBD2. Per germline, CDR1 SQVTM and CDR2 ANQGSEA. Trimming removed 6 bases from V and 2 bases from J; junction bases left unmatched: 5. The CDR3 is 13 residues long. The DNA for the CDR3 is TGCAGCGTCACGGGGACTAACACAGATACGCAGTATTTT. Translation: CSVTGTNTDTQYF.

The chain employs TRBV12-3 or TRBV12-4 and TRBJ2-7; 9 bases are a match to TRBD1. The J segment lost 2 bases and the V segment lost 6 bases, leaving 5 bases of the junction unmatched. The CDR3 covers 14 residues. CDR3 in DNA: TGTGCCAGCAGCGTCCGACAGGGGGCCTACGAGCAGTACTTC. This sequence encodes CASSVRQGAYEQYF.

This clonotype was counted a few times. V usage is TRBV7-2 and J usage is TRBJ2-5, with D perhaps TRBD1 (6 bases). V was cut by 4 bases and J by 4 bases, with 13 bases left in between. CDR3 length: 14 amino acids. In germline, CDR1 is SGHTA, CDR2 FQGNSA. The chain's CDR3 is CASSSYRVGETQYF. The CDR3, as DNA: TGTGCCAGCAGCTCCTACAGGGTTGGAGAGACCCAGTACTTC.

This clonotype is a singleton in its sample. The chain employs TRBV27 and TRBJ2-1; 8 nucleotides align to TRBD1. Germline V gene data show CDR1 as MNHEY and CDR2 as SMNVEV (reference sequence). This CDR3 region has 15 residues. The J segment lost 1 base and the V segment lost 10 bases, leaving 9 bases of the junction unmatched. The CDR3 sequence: CATTLGTGSYNEQFF. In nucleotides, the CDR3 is TGTGCCACCACCTTGGGGACAGGATCCTACAATGAGCAGTTCTTC.

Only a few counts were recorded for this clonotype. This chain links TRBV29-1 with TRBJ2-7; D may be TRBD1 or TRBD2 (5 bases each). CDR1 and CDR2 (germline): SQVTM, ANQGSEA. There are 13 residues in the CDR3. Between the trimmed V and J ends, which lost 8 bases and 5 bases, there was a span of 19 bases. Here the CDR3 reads CSRSGPPKNEQYF. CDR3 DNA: TGCAGCCGATCGGGACCGCCTAAGAACGAGCAGTACTTC.

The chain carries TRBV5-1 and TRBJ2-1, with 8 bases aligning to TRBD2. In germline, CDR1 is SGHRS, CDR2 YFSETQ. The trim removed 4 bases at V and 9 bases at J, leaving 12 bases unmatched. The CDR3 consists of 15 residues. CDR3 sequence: CASSQEGTSSREQFF. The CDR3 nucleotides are TGCGCCAGCAGCCAAGAGGGGACTAGTTCCCGTGAGCAGTTCTTC.

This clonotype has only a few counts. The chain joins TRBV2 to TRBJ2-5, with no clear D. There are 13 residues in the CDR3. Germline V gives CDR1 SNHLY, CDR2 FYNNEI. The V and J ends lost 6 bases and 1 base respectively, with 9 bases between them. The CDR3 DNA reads TGTGCCAGCAGCGCGGAGCCCCAAGAGACCCAGTACTTC. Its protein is CASSAEPQETQYF.

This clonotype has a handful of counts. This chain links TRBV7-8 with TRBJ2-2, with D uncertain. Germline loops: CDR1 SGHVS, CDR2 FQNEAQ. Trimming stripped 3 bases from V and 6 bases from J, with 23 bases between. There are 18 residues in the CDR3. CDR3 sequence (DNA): TGTGCCAGCAGCTTGCCCAAGCTGCCTAGGTCGGGTGCCGGGGAGCTGTTTTTT. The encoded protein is CASSLPKLPRSGAGELFF.

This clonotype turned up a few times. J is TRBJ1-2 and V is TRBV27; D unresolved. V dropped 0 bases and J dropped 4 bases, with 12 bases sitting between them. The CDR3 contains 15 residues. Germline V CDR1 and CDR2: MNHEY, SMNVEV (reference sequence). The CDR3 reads CASSLSVEGLYGYTF. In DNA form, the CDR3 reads TGTGCCAGCAGTTTATCCGTCGAAGGCCTCTATGGCTACACCTTC.

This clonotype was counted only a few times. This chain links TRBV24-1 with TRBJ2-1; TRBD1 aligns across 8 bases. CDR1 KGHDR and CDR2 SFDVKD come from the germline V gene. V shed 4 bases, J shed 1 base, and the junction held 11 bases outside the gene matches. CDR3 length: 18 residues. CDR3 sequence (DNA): TGTGCCACCAGTGAGCACCGGACAGGGTCGTCGTCCTACAATGAGCAGTTCTTC. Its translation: CATSEHRTGSSSYNEQFF.

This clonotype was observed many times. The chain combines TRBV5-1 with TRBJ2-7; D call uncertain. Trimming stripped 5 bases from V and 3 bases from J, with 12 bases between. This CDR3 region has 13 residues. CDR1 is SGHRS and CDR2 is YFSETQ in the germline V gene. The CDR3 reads CASSRTDFYEQYF. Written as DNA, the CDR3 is TGCGCCAGCAGTCGGACGGATTTCTACGAGCAGTACTTC.

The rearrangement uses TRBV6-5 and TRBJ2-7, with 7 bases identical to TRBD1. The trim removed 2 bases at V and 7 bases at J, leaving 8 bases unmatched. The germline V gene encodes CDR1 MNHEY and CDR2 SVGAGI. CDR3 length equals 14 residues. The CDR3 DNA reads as TGTGCCAGCAGTTACGGTCCAGGGGGTGTTGAGCAGTACGTC. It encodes CASSYGPGGVEQYV.

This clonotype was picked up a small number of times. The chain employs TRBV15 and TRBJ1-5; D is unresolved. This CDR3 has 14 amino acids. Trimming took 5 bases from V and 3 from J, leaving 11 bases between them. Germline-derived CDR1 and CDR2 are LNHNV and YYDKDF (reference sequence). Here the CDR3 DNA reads TGTGCCACCAGCCGCCCCGGGATCAATCAGCCCCAGCATTTT. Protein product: CATSRPGINQPQHF.

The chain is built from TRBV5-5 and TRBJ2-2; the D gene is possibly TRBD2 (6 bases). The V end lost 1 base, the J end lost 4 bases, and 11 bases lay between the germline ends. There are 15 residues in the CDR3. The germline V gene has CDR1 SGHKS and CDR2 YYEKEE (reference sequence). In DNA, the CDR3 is TGTGCCAGCAGCTTGCGGAGGGACCCCACCGGGGAGCTGTTTTTT. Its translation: CASSLRRDPTGELFF.

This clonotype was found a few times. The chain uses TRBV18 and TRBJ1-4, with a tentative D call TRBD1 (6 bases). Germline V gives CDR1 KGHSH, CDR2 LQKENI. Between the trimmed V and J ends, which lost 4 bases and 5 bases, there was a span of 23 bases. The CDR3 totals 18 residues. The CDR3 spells CASSHFPPKDRRNEKLFF. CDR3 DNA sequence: TGTGCCAGCTCACACTTCCCCCCAAAGGACAGAAGAAATGAAAAACTGTTTTTT. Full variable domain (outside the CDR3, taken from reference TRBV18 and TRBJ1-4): NAGVMQNPRHLVRRRGQEARLRCSPMKGHSHVYWYRQLPEEGLKFMVYLQKENIIDESGMPKERFSAEFPKEGPSILRIQQVVRGDSAAYFCASSHFPPKDRRNEKLFFGSGTQLSVL.